These T cell receptor beta chains were read from a single sample in a study of shared clonotypes between healthy human individuals. Sequenced by immunoSEQ multiplex PCR; TCRdb stores in-frame clones only, minus some. The sample has some 2 million clones; 85% to 95% are singletons. Sequenced input: naive CD4+ T cells sorted from blood. All receptors derive from a man younger than 35 in good health. Each CDR3 is given with its conserved first and last residue. A D gene is named only where the DNA matches it firmly. Size tells how often a clone was seen (once, few, many) or the class of an expanded clone, and some rows leave it out.

clone_size	v_call	d_call	j_call	cdr3_aa	cdr3_nt
-	TRBV18	TRBD1	TRBJ2-2	CASSPRTGDTGELFF	TGTGCCAGCTCACCGAGGACAGGAGACACCGGGGAGCTGTTTTTT
-	TRBV28	-	TRBJ2-7	CASSFGGSYEQYF	TGTGCCAGCAGTTTCGGTGGCTCCTACGAGCAGTACTTC
-	TRBV6-1	-	TRBJ2-3	CASSEDPKGGTQYF	TGTGCCAGCAGTGAAGACCCTAAGGGTGGTACGCAGTATTTT
-	TRBV5-4	TRBD2	TRBJ2-3	CASSFSGSADTQYF	TGTGCCAGCAGCTTTAGCGGGAGCGCAGATACGCAGTATTTT
once	TRBV6-1	-	TRBJ2-7	CASKDRDTAIYEQYF	TGTGCCAGCAAAGACCGGGACACAGCTATTTACGAGCAGTACTTC
-	TRBV18	-	TRBJ2-1	CASSLLSGASYNEQFF	TGTGCCAGCTCGCTTCTCTCGGGGGCGTCTTACAATGAGCAGTTCTTC
-	TRBV6-5	-	TRBJ2-7	CASSRGSYEQYF	TGTGCCAGCAGTCGGGGCTCCTACGAGCAGTACTTC
-	TRBV5-1	-	TRBJ1-4	CASSLTHTNEKLFF	TGCGCCAGCAGCTTGACGCACACAAATGAAAAACTGTTTTTT
-	TRBV28	-	TRBJ2-1	CASSKRTGRGYNEQFF	TGTGCCAGCAGTAAGCGGACAGGGAGGGGCTACAATGAGCAGTTCTTC
-	TRBV10-2	TRBD1	TRBJ1-5	CASSEVWGSVGDRGLNQPQHF	TGCGCCAGCAGTGAAGTGTGGGGGTCAGTAGGGGACAGGGGGCTCAATCAGCCCCAGCATTTT
-	TRBV2	-	TRBJ2-3	CASGVLTNNIRDTQYF	TGTGCCAGCGGGGTGTTGACGAACAACATCAGGGATACGCAGTATTTT
-	TRBV9	-	TRBJ2-1	CASSGPTGTSYNEQFF	TGTGCCAGCAGCGGACCGACTGGGACTTCCTACAATGAGCAGTTCTTC
-	TRBV11-1	-	TRBJ1-1	CASSLGTKNTEAFF	TGTGCCAGCAGCTTAGGGACCAAGAACACTGAAGCTTTCTTT
once	TRBV2	TRBD1	TRBJ1-1	CASSFGPGGNTEAFF	TGTGCCAGCAGTTTTGGTCCAGGGGGCAACACTGAAGCTTTCTTT
-	TRBV5-1	TRBD2	TRBJ2-5	CASSLPSGNQETQYF	TGCGCCAGCAGCTTGCCTAGCGGGAACCAAGAGACCCAGTACTTC
-	TRBV30	-	TRBJ1-4	CAWASGEKLFF	TGTGCCTGGGCGAGCGGTGAAAAACTGTTTTTT
-	TRBV2	-	TRBJ2-1	CASWRGLPYNEQFF	TGTGCCAGCTGGCGGGGTCTCCCCTACAATGAGCAGTTCTTC
-	TRBV15	TRBD1	TRBJ1-3	CATSRFLGQAPHTIYF	TGTGCCACCAGCAGATTCCTAGGACAGGCACCTCACACCATATATTTT
few	TRBV30	-	TRBJ2-6	CAWTPGANVLTF	TGTGCCTGGACCCCTGGGGCCAACGTCCTGACTTTC
-	TRBV5-4	-	TRBJ2-5	CASTPSGPQETQYF	TGTGCCAGCACCCCAAGCGGGCCCCAAGAGACCCAGTACTTC
-	TRBV7-6	TRBD1	TRBJ1-5	CASSLAGTGSNQPQHF	TGTGCCAGCAGCTTAGCGGGGACAGGGAGCAATCAGCCCCAGCATTTT
-	TRBV19	TRBD1	TRBJ1-2	CASSDRDGYTF	TGTGCCAGTAGTGACAGGGATGGCTACACCTTC
-	TRBV9	-	TRBJ1-1	CAVGGPQGGEAFF	TGTGCCGTTGGAGGGCCCCAAGGCGGTGAAGCTTTCTTT
once	TRBV6-5	TRBD1	TRBJ1-5	CASSYSGTGGSPQHF	TGTGCCAGCAGTTACTCGGGGACAGGGGGCTCGCCCCAGCATTTT
-	TRBV11-2	TRBD1	TRBJ2-7	CASSPPTGANEQYF	TGTGCCAGCAGCCCTCCGACAGGGGCTAACGAGCAGTACTTC
-	TRBV28	-	TRBJ1-1	CASSPPAGLRTEAFF	TGTGCCAGCAGCCCCCCAGCGGGCCTGAGGACTGAAGCTTTCTTT
-	TRBV6-1	-	TRBJ2-7	CASSEGMVSSYEQYF	TGTGCCAGCAGTGAAGGGATGGTGAGCTCCTACGAGCAGTACTTC
-	TRBV4-1	-	TRBJ1-4	CASSPTAGFNEKLFF	TGCGCCAGCAGCCCAACGGCCGGGTTTAATGAAAAACTGTTTTTT
once	TRBV5-4	TRBD2	TRBJ2-7	CASSLGGTSFSLYEQYF	TGTGCCAGCAGCTTGGGTGGGACTAGCTTCAGCCTCTACGAGCAGTACTTC
-	TRBV28	-	TRBJ2-5	CASSSRQTGHQETQYF	TGTGCCAGCAGTTCCCGACAGACAGGCCACCAAGAGACCCAGTACTTC
-	TRBV4-3	-	TRBJ1-1	CASSRGTLVGAEAFF	TGCGCCAGCAGCCGAGGGACTCTTGTCGGGGCTGAAGCTTTCTTT
-	TRBV18	-	TRBJ2-7	CASSPPGAPLEQYF	TGTGCCAGCTCACCGCCCGGGGCCCCTTTGGAGCAGTACTTC
-	TRBV29-1	-	TRBJ2-3	CSVGGRLTDTQYF	TGCAGCGTTGGTGGACGGCTCACAGATACGCAGTATTTT
-	TRBV2	-	TRBJ1-2	CASSLTGFRDGYTF	TGTGCCAGCAGCTTGACAGGATTCCGTGATGGCTACACCTTC
-	TRBV4-2	-	TRBJ1-5	CASSQELVGARNQPQHF	TGTGCCAGCAGCCAAGAGTTGGTGGGGGCGCGCAATCAGCCCCAGCATTTT
-	TRBV9	-	TRBJ2-3	CASSVSQWGTAQYF	TGTGCCAGCAGCGTATCCCAGTGGGGTACTGCACAGTATTTT
-	TRBV30	-	TRBJ1-3	CAWSVRRAAGNTIYF	TGTGCCTGGAGTGTACGGAGGGCGGCGGGAAACACCATATATTTT
-	TRBV7-7	-	TRBJ2-3	CASSLGVGGSTDTQYF	TGTGCTAGCAGCTTGGGCGTAGGGGGGAGCACAGATACGCAGTATTTT
-	TRBV9	-	TRBJ1-4	CASSARQNLATNEKLFF	TGTGCCAGCAGCGCGCGACAGAACCTTGCAACTAATGAAAAACTGTTTTTT
-	TRBV5-6	TRBD1	TRBJ2-3	CASSVGQGDTDTQYF	TGTGCCAGCAGCGTGGGACAGGGTGACACGGATACGCAGTATTTT
-	TRBV6-5	-	TRBJ2-1	CASSSYREGLNEQFF	TGTGCCAGCAGTTCGTACAGGGAGGGTCTTAATGAGCAGTTCTTC
-	TRBV6-6	-	TRBJ1-6	CASSYSLQGGDSPLHF	TGTGCCAGCAGTTACTCACTACAGGGAGGGGATTCACCCCTCCACTTT
-	TRBV27	-	TRBJ1-1	CASSAWTGDTEAFF	TGTGCCAGCAGTGCCTGGACGGGTGACACTGAAGCTTTCTTT
-	TRBV11-2	TRBD1	TRBJ1-2	CASSLETGLNYGYTF	TGTGCCAGCAGCCTAGAGACAGGGTTGAACTATGGCTACACCTTC
-	TRBV30	-	TRBJ2-3	CAWSVGGVRTDTQYF	TGTGCCTGGAGTGTAGGCGGGGTCCGGACAGATACGCAGTATTTT
-	TRBV7-9	TRBD1	TRBJ1-6	CASSQWTGGHSPLHF	TGTGCCAGCAGCCAGTGGACAGGGGGACATTCACCCCTCCACTTT
-	TRBV6-1	-	TRBJ1-1	CASKEGGKAFF	TGTGCCAGCAAGGAGGGGGGGAAAGCTTTCTTT
-	TRBV19	TRBD1	TRBJ1-5	CASSPGQGALTSNQPQHF	TGTGCCAGTAGCCCGGGACAGGGGGCATTGACTAGCAATCAGCCCCAGCATTTT
-	TRBV11-2	TRBD1	TRBJ1-6	CASSHRDKRDRGYSPLHF	TGTGCCAGCAGCCACAGAGACAAACGGGACAGGGGGTATTCACCCCTCCACTTT
-	TRBV5-4	TRBD1	TRBJ1-1	CASSLPTGVTEAFF	TGTGCCAGCAGCTTGCCCACAGGGGTGACTGAAGCTTTCTTT
once	TRBV5-1	-	TRBJ1-4	CASGRDKNEKLFF	TGCGCCAGCGGCCGGGACAAGAATGAAAAACTGTTTTTT
-	TRBV6-5	-	TRBJ2-5	CASSGRIKETQYF	TGTGCCAGCAGCGGGAGAATCAAAGAGACCCAGTACTTC
-	TRBV18	TRBD1	TRBJ1-2	CASSQGAEDYGYTF	TGTGCCAGCTCCCAGGGGGCTGAGGACTATGGCTACACCTTC
-	TRBV6-7	-	TRBJ2-7	CASSLKKQGTYEQYF	TGTGCCAGCTCCTTAAAAAAGCAGGGCACCTACGAGCAGTACTTC
-	TRBV14	TRBD1	TRBJ2-2	CASSQDPTRTGSTGELFF	TGTGCCAGCAGCCAAGATCCTACCAGGACAGGGTCCACCGGGGAGCTGTTTTTT